This T cell receptor beta chain was documented in a study of tumor-infiltrating lymphocytes in primary liver carcinoma (dated by TCRdb to 2017 to 2019). Regarding the complete study: A few patients with histopathologically diagnosed primary liver carcinoma underwent surgical resection in China between late 2015 and March 2016. Each sample produced roughly 3.65 to 7.13 million productive TCRbeta reads, and read depth showed no significant difference between tissue types. The study combined TCRbeta repertoire sequencing, expression microarrays and whole-exome sequencing across five regions of each liver tumor, with adjacent normal tissue and blood. A total of roughly 35 specimens from 5 patients went through TCRbeta repertoire sequencing, namely 25 tumor regions, 5 adjacent noncancerous liver tissues and 5 peripheral blood samples. High reproducibility was observed for the technical replicate repertoires, with mean shared-clone rates approximately 0.9 and correlation coefficients above 0.95. The five patients had tumors staged T1-T3 N0M0, with maximum diameters ranging from roughly 4 to 10 cm. Hepatocellular carcinoma (four) or combined HCC and intrahepatic cholangiocarcinoma (one) was present in the five patients, who were three men and two women aged 30 to 69 years. The study at large found these results: Repertoire overlap was found to be higher between tumor regions (mean approximately 35%) than between tumor-adjacent (17%) or tumor-blood (about 14%) pairs, consistent with antigen-driven expansion. Only four or five patients were included in the study, and the authors note that the findings should be validated in a larger study. Since the samples were bulk and unsorted, there was no way to compare CD4+ and CD8+ T cell repertoires. Only the TCR beta chain was sequenced, which likely underestimates true repertoire diversity because unpaired alpha chains were not captured. A significantly larger repertoire fraction was made up by the top 250 clones in tumors than in blood (p = 0.039).

TCRbeta-specific cDNA was reverse-transcribed from around 500 ng total RNA using a constant-region primer and ProtoScript II reverse transcriptase. Three nested multiplex PCR rounds, following a slightly modified ARM-PCR procedure, were used to build the TCRbeta libraries. The first two PCR rounds used multiplex TRBV1-TRBV30 forward primers with a Cbeta reverse primer, each for 10 to 11 cycles. Sample barcodes and Illumina adapters were attached in a final 25-cycle PCR using Deep VentR polymerase. Amplicons of 200-500 bp were gel-purified with a QIAquick gel extraction kit before sequencing. TCRbeta amplicons were sequenced on an Illumina HiSeq 2500 with 250-bp paired-end reads. On the study's bioinformatics: Trimmomatic v0.33 was used to quality-trim the reads, and FLASH v1.2.11 was used to merge paired reads so that full CDR3 sequences could be recovered. MiGEC v1.2.1b assigned V, D and J germline segments to the rearranged TCRbeta sequences. Clonotype statistics, along with Shannon-Wiener diversity indices, were calculated using VDJtools v1.0.0. To cut down on sampling bias, every analysis after diversity analysis relied on just the 250 most abundant clonotypes from each sample. Using fastp trimming at Q25 and MiXCR clonotype assembly, TCRdb reanalyzed the public sequencing data and kept in-frame beta chains. Every distinct CDR3 protein forms one entry, paired with its most common genes and DNA. The V and J calls were not made by the authors but by TCRdb's processing. The sample includes about 320,000 distinct CDR3 sequences, with 65% observed a single time. Of the sample, about 9.4% falls within the top ten clones.

Blood RNA was extracted from unsorted whole blood with TRIzol reagent; germline DNA came from the DNeasy Blood & Tissue kit. Patients had chronic HBV infection and were treatment-naive at sampling. Approximately 4 milliliters of peripheral blood were collected into K2EDTA tubes before surgery. Unmatched junction bases come to 7, with V trimmed by 1 base and J by 8 bases. Measured from the cysteine to the phenylalanine, the CDR3 is 16 residues long. Only the CDR3 region is kept as DNA, spanning 48 bases read in frame from base 1. The germline V gene supplies CDR1 LGHNA and CDR2 YNFKEQ. On this clonotype: This clone's antigen is unknown. There are no base qualities to consult, and no much larger clone falls within one base.

Sample: peripheral blood. The clonotype originates from a man aged 40-55 years with primary liver carcinoma and hepatitis B virus infection. The chain was built from TRBV4-2 and TRBJ1-4; TRBD1 matches 10 bases in the middle. For the CDR3, the sequence is CASSQGAGTGVEKLFF. The sequenced DNA: TGTGCCAGCAGCCAAGGGGCCGGGACAGGGGTCGAAAAACTGTTTTTT.